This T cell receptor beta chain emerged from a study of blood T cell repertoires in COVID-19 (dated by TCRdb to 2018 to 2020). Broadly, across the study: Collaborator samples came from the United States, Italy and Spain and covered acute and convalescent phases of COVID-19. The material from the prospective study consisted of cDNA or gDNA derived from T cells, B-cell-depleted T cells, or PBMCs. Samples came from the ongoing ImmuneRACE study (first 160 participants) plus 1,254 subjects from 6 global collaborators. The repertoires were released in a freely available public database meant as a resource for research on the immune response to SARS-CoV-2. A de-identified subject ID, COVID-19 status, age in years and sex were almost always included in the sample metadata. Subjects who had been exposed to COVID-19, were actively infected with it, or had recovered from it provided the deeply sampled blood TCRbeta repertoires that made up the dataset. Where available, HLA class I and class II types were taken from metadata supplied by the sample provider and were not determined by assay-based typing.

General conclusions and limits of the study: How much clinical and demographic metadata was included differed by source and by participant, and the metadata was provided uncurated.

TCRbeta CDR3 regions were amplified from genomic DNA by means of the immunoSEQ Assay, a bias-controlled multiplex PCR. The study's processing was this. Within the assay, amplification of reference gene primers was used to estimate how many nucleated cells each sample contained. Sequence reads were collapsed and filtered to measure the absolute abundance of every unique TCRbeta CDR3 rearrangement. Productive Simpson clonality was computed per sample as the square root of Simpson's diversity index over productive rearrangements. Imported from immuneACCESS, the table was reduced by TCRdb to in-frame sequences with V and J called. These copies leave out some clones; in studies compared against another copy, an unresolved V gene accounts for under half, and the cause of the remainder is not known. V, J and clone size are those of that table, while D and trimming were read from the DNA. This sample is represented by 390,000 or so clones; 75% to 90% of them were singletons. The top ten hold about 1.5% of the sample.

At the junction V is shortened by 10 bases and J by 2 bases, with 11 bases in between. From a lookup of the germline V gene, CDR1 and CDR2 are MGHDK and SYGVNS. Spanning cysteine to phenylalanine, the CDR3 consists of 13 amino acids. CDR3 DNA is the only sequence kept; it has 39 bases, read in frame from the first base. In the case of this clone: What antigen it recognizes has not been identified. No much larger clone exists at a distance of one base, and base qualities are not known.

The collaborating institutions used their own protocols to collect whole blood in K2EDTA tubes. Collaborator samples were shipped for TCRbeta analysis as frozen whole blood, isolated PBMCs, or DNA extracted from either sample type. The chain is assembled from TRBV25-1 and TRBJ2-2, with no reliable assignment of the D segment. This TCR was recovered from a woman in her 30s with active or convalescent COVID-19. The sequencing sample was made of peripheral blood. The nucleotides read TGTGCCACCTCCCGTGGCAACACCGGGGAGCTGTTTTTT. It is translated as CATSRGNTGELFF.